The sequence of this T cell receptor (beta chain) was determined in a study of T-cell reconstitution after alpha-beta-depleted transplantation in children. Germline V gives CDR1 SGHTA, CDR2 FQGNSA. V lost 7 bases and J 6 bases, leaving 14 bases between the germline ends. This CDR3 is 13 amino acids long. This clonotype was detected a few times. Its matching antigen is unknown. Study findings and constraints: Expanded clones from the graft, numbering several hundred, reportedly supplied alpha-beta T cells about two months after transplant. After one year, T-cell counts and TCRbeta diversity mostly came from new T cells. Surviving recipient T cells and thymic progenitors accounted for the high day-60 TCRbeta diversity observed in some patients.

Unique molecular identifiers were used to barcode this TCRbeta library. TCRdb redid the calling of the PCR reads with MiXCR, one entry per CDR3 protein. Altogether fewer than 350,000 distinct CDR3 sequences are present, over 7.5% being singletons, with the ten largest covering around 9.8%. This clonotype originated in a female patient aged 2-9 years who had a stem cell transplant for Fanconi anemia, so the T cells may come from the graft donor. The J gene is TRBJ2-3, the V gene TRBV7-2; D gene uncertain. The sample in question was peripheral blood, obtained 360 days after TCRalphabeta/CD19-depleted stem cell transplant. The CDR3 bases are TGTGCCAGCAACCACCCAAGCTTGGATACGCAGTATTTT. Amino acid sequence: CASNHPSLDTQYF.